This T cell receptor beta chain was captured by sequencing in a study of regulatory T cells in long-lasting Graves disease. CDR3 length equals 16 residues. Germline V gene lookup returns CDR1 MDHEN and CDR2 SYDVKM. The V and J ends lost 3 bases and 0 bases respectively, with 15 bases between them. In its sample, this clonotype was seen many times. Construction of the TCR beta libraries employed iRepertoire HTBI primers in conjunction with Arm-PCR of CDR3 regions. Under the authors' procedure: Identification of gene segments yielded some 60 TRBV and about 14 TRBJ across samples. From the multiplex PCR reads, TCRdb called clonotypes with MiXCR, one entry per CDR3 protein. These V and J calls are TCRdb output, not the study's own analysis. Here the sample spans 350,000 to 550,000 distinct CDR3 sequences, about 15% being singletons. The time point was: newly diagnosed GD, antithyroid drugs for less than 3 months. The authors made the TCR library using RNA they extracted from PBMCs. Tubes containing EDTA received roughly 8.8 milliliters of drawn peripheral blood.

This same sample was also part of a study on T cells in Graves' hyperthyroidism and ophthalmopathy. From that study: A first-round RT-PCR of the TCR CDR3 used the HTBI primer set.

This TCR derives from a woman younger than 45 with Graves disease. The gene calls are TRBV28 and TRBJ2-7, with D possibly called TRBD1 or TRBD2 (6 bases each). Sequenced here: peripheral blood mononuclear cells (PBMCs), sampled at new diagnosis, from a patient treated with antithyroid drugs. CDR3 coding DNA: TGTGCCAGCAGTTTGCTACAGGGACTGAGCTCCTACGAGCAGTACTTC. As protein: CASSLLQGLSSYEQYF.